This TCR beta chain was recorded in a study of identical twins (dated by TCRdb to about 2016). Regarding the study in general: The study deep-sequenced TCR alpha and beta repertoires from monozygotic twins, unrelated adults of various ages and cord blood to test whether fetal clonotypes persist. Replicate twin experiments were performed at different times using different library preparation protocols to rule out contamination.

As regards this clonotype: There is no known antigen for this receptor. Qualities for individual bases were not recorded, and no much larger clone is one base off.

The paper's findings and limits, for the study overall: In beta out-of-frame sequences, excess twin sharing was weaker, because having fewer shared sequences lowered the signal-to-noise ratio. Because the same donors could not be followed over many years, conclusions were based on cross-sectional statistical analysis. Compared with coincidental sharing between unrelated individuals, an excess of low generation-probability sequences was observed among out-of-frame TCR alpha sequences shared between twins. Out-of-frame TCR alpha sharing in monozygotic twins was systematically underestimated by recombination models, whereas sharing between unrelated individuals was in agreement with the recombination models. Fewer insertions were carried by abundant cord blood beta clonotypes; a weaker similar trend was observed in young adult naive repertoires, while no such trend was observed in memory repertoires. Zero-insertion analyses could be partly confounded by invariant T cells such as MAIT and iNKT, though diverse VJ usage argued against such confounding for most clonotypes.

Libraries came from 5' RACE. Sequencing relied on an Illumina HiSeq 2000. Template switching added a universal primer binding site, and the final cDNA carried a unique molecular identifier that allowed TCR cDNA molecules to be counted accurately. First-strand cDNA for TCR alpha and beta chains was synthesized from specific primers in the conserved constant-segment region. Each cDNA library was double barcoded, with a SMART-Mk sample barcode plus Illumina barcodes, to control for contamination. Two successive PCR steps introduced TruSeq adapter sequences along with Illumina sample barcodes. TCR alpha and beta cDNA libraries were sequenced on the Illumina HiSeq platform with custom primers. Under the source paper's analysis protocol: MiGEC was used to process raw reads and extract unique molecular identifiers, and MiXCR was used to find CDR3 positions. For each individual, recombination models were inferred using an EM algorithm with the repgenHMM and IGoR tools. Shared clonotypes were analyzed with the tcR package in R, and sharing was normalized by the product of cloneset sizes. Out-of-frame nonproductive sequences were analyzed to study raw recombination free of thymic and clonal selection effects. The raw public data were reprocessed by TCRdb itself: fastp quality trimming at Q25, MiXCR clonotype calling, in-frame beta chains only. Entries that share a CDR3 protein sequence are merged under the most common genes and DNA. These V and J calls originate from TCRdb's pipeline instead of the authors' own analysis. Recorded for this sample are roughly 770,000 distinct CDR3 sequences; roughly 20% of them occurred a single time. The ten largest clones represent roughly 14% of the sample.

V is reduced by 5 bases and J by 3 bases, leaving a spacing of 13 bases between them. Sequences SEHNR (CDR1) and FQNEAQ (CDR2) are obtained from the germline V gene (reference sequence). The CDR3 covers 14 residues, taking in both the cysteine and the phenylalanine. The CDR3 DNA has 42 bases and is translated from base 1. All donors were healthy Caucasians. Three pairs of female monozygotic twins, all aged roughly 18 to 30 years, were included in the twin cohort. Peripheral blood mononuclear cells were the source from which RNA for the TCR libraries was isolated. These same records also appear under a second study, on T cells expressing NK-cell markers. As that second paper reports: Three sorted T-cell subsets (CD3+CD56+NKG2C+, CD3+CD56+NKG2C- and CD3+CD56-NKG2C+) from under 10 donors had their TCR beta-chain repertoires profiled. Of the eight sequenced donors, seven were found to be HCMV-seropositive and one was found to be HCMV-seronegative. In several experiments an anti-gammadeltaTCR antibody was added to restrict sorting to alphabetaTCR-expressing T cells. In over five donors, the dominant CD3+CD56+NKG2C+ clonotypes were among the top 10 CD8+ clonotypes and accounted for roughly 1.0-7.0% of CD8+ T cells. Those dominant clonotypes were again the most abundant among CD3+CD56-NKG2C+ cells in a few donors, at roughly 28.3-65%. It remained unclear whether the expanded NKG2C-expressing T cell clones were specific for HCMV antigens. Randomly selected healthy volunteers, three men and five women, were used as the eight sequenced donors. HCMV-specific IgG was detected in serum with a commercial ELISA kit to determine HCMV serostatus. For more than five donors, bulk peripheral blood T-cell repertoires were additionally sequenced from unsorted PBMC. Reads were demultiplexed and grouped by UMI with MIGEC, and clonotypes were assembled and quantified with MiTCR. To exclude erroneous sequences, any TCR cDNA sequence not supported by at least two reads was discarded. The tcR package was used for downstream repertoire analysis, and clonotypes were matched across fractions by CDR3 nucleotide sequence plus V segment. VDJmatch was used to annotate antigen specificity against VDJdb, with one amino acid substitution allowed in CDR3.

This receptor was taken from a woman aged 18-29 years in good health. Sequencing was carried out using PBMCs. The chain couples TRBV7-9 to TRBJ2-5; no confident D gene assignment can be made. The CDR3 corresponds to CASSIRTQEETQYF. The DNA sequence is TGTGCCAGCAGCATACGAACGCAGGAAGAGACCCAGTACTTC.